The TCR beta chain under discussion was sequenced for a study of T cell responses to AZD1222 COVID-19 vaccine. Study-level results: The sample set comprised mostly white British donors with more females, and clonal diversity was possibly underestimated.

In regard to this clone: Its target is unknown.

The CDR3 runs 16 residues. J gave up 8 bases and V 1 base, and 9 bases lay outside the gene matches. Germline assignment: CDR1 SGHRS and CDR2 YFSETQ. Repertoires were generated with immunoSEQ multiplex PCR, while TCRdb's copy carries only in-frame clones and drops some. This sample has about 97,000 clones, with approximately 90% found just once. The rearrangement uses TRBV5-1 and TRBJ1-4; 9 bases are a match to TRBD1. The sequence was obtained from an adult in good health. This specimen was peripheral blood, taken on day 0 of AZD1222 vaccination. CDR3 sequence reads: CASSLNFDRGGEKLFF. The CDR3 nucleotides read TGCGCCAGCAGCTTGAATTTTGACAGGGGGGGCGAAAAACTGTTTTTT.